A single sample gave rise to the 6 T cell receptor beta chains below, sequenced in a study of blood T cells in healthy people across ages. A second PCR, run for about 7 to 11 cycles, used a sample-barcoded 5' primer plus a J-beta primer mix. TCRdb called the 5' RACE reads again in MiXCR, with one record for every CDR3 protein. The top ten hold roughly two fifths of the sample, which has around 750,000 distinct CDR3 sequences, roughly 50% seen once. Input material: blood. The receptors come from an elderly man in good health.

V usage is TRBV5-1 and J usage is TRBJ2-3; 9 bases agree with TRBD2. The germline CDR1 and CDR2 sequences are SGHRS and YFSETQ. V dropped 3 bases and J dropped 2; count of bases not matched to a gene: 7. The CDR3 loop spans 16 amino acids. For the CDR3, the DNA is TGCGCCAGCAGCTCGAACTTAGCGGGGGCCACAGATACGCAGTATTTT. It is translated as CASSSNLAGATDTQYF.

This clonotype has more than one count but fewer than ten. CDR3 protein: CASSLRPRGDEQFF. The CDR3 DNA follows: TGTGCCAGCAGTTTGAGACCCCGAGGCGATGAGCAGTTCTTC. The genes are TRBV12-3 or TRBV12-4 and TRBJ2-1; D call uncertain. The CDR3 length is 14 residues. V gave up 3 bases and J gave up 8 bases, with 14 bases separating them.

The chain has TRBV7-2 and TRBJ2-3, with 13 bases aligning to TRBD2. CDR3 length equals 19 residues. V shed 1 base, J shed 5 bases, and the junction held 12 bases outside the gene matches. Germline V lookup: CDR1 SGHTA, CDR2 FQGNSA. The CDR3 DNA follows: TGTGCCAGCAGCTTAGGAACTAGCGGGAGGGCCCGGAGGATAGATACGCAGTATTTT. Translating it yields CASSLGTSGRARRIDTQYF.

This clonotype occurred a few times. The chain uses TRBV5-1 and TRBJ2-6, with TRBD2 as a possible D gene (7 bases). Germline V gene lookup returns CDR1 SGHRS and CDR2 YFSETQ. V dropped 1 base and J dropped 2 bases, with 16 bases sitting between them. The CDR3 is 18 amino acids. CDR3 amino acids: CASSLSLQGGAGANVLTF. The CDR3 DNA is TGCGCCAGCAGCTTGTCATTACAGGGAGGGGCTGGGGCCAACGTCCTGACTTTC.

Concerning this clonotype itself: The germline gene is not matched at one end of the junction; a read error may be the cause. The chain couples TRBV15 to TRBJ2-6; 8 bases fit TRBD2. Germline CDR1 LNHNV, CDR2 YYDKDF (reference sequence). The CDR3 sequence is 18 residues long. The CDR3 DNA is TGTGCCACCAGCAGACCTCCGGGACTAGTTTCGGGGGCCAGCGTCCTGACTTTC. Amino acid sequence: CATSRPPGLVSGASVLTF.

The gene calls are TRBV6-1 and TRBJ2-4; D gene ambiguous. Germline CDR1 MNHNS, CDR2 SASEGT. Trimming left V 1 base short and J 11 bases short, with 12 bases between. The CDR3 is 13 amino acids. DNA for the CDR3: TGTGCCAGCAGTGAAGGGACCCCGACCGTTCAGTACTTC. Its translation is CASSEGTPTVQYF.